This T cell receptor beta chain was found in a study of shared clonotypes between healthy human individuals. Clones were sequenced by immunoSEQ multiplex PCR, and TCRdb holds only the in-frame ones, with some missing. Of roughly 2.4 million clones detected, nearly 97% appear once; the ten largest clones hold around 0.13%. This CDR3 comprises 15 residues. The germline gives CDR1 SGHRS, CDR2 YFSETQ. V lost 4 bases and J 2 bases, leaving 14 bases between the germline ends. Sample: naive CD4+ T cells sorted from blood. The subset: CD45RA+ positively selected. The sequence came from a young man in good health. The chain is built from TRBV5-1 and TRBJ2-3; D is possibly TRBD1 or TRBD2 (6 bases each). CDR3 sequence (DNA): TGCGCCAGCAGCCTGAGGGGGGATTCCACAGATACGCAGTATTTT. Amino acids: CASSLRGDSTDTQYF.